This T cell receptor (beta chain) was recorded in a study of early T cells in non-severe SARS-CoV-2 infection. About the study: Sequencing of unsorted whole blood was done on bulk RNA, leaving chains unpaired. Findings and caveats of the study: The matching step, a VDJdb search, favored anti-spike CD8 responses and missed private and CD4 specificities.

Ten or more counts support this clonotype. The antigen is unknown. Individual cDNA molecules were tagged with unique molecular identifiers, the study reported. MiXCR, run by TCRdb on the 5' RACE reads, gives a single entry per CDR3 protein. Seen here are about 59,000 distinct CDR3 sequences, over 9.5% observed once, and the top ten hold around 2.8%. The CDR3 loop spans 15 amino acids. Trimming shortened V by 3 bases and J by 0 bases, and 10 bases separated the two germline ends. The germline CDR1 and CDR2 sequences are SNHLY and FYNNEI. The chain links TRBV2 to TRBJ2-3; D remains unclear. Sequenced: whole blood. The TCR comes from an adult who was a healthcare worker with PCR-confirmed SARS-CoV-2 infection or an uninfected control (not recorded which). The CDR3 nucleotides are TGTGCCAGCAGTGACGGCATGCTTAGCACAGATACGCAGTATTTT. It is translated as CASSDGMLSTDTQYF.